The 14 T cell receptor beta chains listed next were all sequenced from one sample in a study of OX40 agonist ivuxolimab in advanced cancers. Using immunoSEQ multiplex PCR, the repertoire was profiled, and TCRdb retains in-frame clones only, with some absent. The profile shows some 96,000 clones, about 88% of them singletons. This material consisted of CD4+ or CD8+ T cells sorted from blood, taken in a trial of the OX40 agonist ivuxolimab. The receptors stem from an adult with an advanced solid tumor such as melanoma, head and neck, liver or kidney cancer.

This clone was counted a single time. This sequence joins TRBV5-1 and TRBJ1-4; D gene unclear. The germline V gene encodes CDR1 SGHRS and CDR2 YFSETQ. The CDR3 extends over 15 amino acids. Trimming left V 4 bases short and J 5 bases short, with 15 bases between. The CDR3 DNA sequence: TGCGCCAGCAGCACCCTAGGACGGGAAAATGAAAAACTGTTTTTT. Amino acids: CASSTLGRENEKLFF. The entire variable domain, with the rest obtained from reference TRBV5-1 and TRBJ1-4, is as follows: KAGVTQTPRYLIKTRGQQVTLSCSPISGHRSVSWYQQTPGQGLQFLFEYFSETQRNKGNFPGRFSGRQFSNSRSEMNVSTLELGDSALYLCASSTLGRENEKLFFGSGTQLSVL.

CDR3 coding DNA: TGTGCCAGCAGCCCAACCGGGAGGAGGACCTTTACCGGGGAGCTGTTTTTT. It encodes CASSPTGRRTFTGELFF. This chain links TRBV5-8 with TRBJ2-2; 7 bases fit TRBD2. J lost 5 bases, V lost 4 bases, and 14 bases had no gene match. This CDR3 spans 17 amino acids. Germline lookup yields CDR1 SGHTS and CDR2 YDEGEE. The complete variable domain, with remaining parts taken from reference TRBV5-8 and TRBJ2-2, reads EAGVTQSPTHLIKTRGQQATLRCSPISGHTSVYWYQQALGLGLQFLLWYDEGEERNRGNFPPRFSGRQFPNYSSELNVNALELEDSALYLCASSPTGRRTFTGELFFGEGSRLTVL.

The chain joins TRBV19 to TRBJ2-1; 11 positions agree with TRBD1. Unmatched junction bases numbered 8, after V lost 5 bases and J lost 5 bases. Per germline, CDR1 LNHDA and CDR2 SQIVND (reference sequence). The CDR3 has 16 amino acids. CDR3 loop: CASSVPRTGGHNEQFF. The CDR3 DNA is TGTGCCAGTAGTGTTCCAAGGACAGGGGGCCACAATGAGCAGTTCTTC.

The CDR3 region has the DNA TGTGCCAGCAGCAAGGGGGCGGGGGCTGGCGATGAGCAGTTCTTC. Protein product: CASSKGAGAGDEQFF. The chain couples TRBV11-2 to TRBJ2-1, with D perhaps TRBD1 or TRBD2 (7 bases each). Germline assignment: CDR1 SGHAT and CDR2 FQNNGV. The CDR3 has 15 amino acids. Trimming shortened V by 5 bases and J by 8 bases, and 19 bases separated the two germline ends.

The chain has TRBV5-1 and TRBJ2-2; TRBD2 aligns across 14 bases. V gave up 0 bases and J gave up 3 bases; unmatched junction bases: 7. The CDR3 totals 19 residues. The germline gives CDR1 SGHRS, CDR2 YFSETQ. This chain's CDR3 is CASSLAGTSGSGDTGELFF. Written as DNA, the CDR3 is TGCGCCAGCAGCTTGGCCGGGACTAGCGGGAGTGGGGACACCGGGGAGCTGTTTTTT.

V gene TRBV7-2 combines with J gene TRBJ2-3; 8 bases match TRBD2. With 2 bases clipped from V and 8 bases from J, the junction kept 15 bases outside the gene matches. Germline CDR1 is SGHTA and CDR2 is FQGNSA. The CDR3 consists of 17 residues. The DNA of the CDR3 is TGTGCCAGCAGCTTAACGACGTCTGCCGGGGGGGCTCCTACGCAGTATTTT. The encoded protein is CASSLTTSAGGAPTQYF.

Only a few counts were recorded for this clone. CDR3 protein: CASSAGGAKNTEAFF. The CDR3 DNA reads as TGCGCCAGCAGCGCCGGCGGGGCTAAGAACACTGAAGCTTTCTTT. This chain uses TRBV5-1 with TRBJ1-1, with D tentatively TRBD1 (5 bases). The V end lost 4 bases, the J end lost 1 base, and 14 bases lay between the germline ends. CDR1 SGHRS and CDR2 YFSETQ come from the germline V gene. This CDR3 is 15 amino acids long.

The table lists this clone with a few counts. The genes are TRBV5-1 and TRBJ1-2, with D unresolved. V was cut by 4 bases and J by 6 bases, with 16 bases left in between. The CDR3 is 14 amino acids. Germline CDR1 SGHRS, CDR2 YFSETQ. CDR3 sequence (DNA): TGCGCCAGCAGCGATCGACTGAGGGTGAATGGCTACACCTTC. Translated, it gives CASSDRLRVNGYTF.

This clone appeared a few times. The chain couples TRBV6-5 to TRBJ2-3; the D gene is possibly TRBD2 (7 bases). CDR3 length equals 14 residues. CDR1 MNHEY and CDR2 SVGAGI come from the germline V gene. Trimming shortened V by 2 bases and J by 4 bases, and 10 bases separated the two germline ends. The CDR3 protein is CASSYRGGADTQYF. Here the CDR3 DNA reads TGTGCCAGCAGTTACAGGGGGGGCGCAGATACGCAGTATTTT.

The chain carries TRBV9 and TRBJ2-1, with D unclear. Germline V CDR1 and CDR2: SGDLS, YYNGEE. Deletions cut 4 bases from V and 6 bases from J, with 14 bases between. The CDR3 is 14 amino acids. CDR3 sequence: CASSLKLIGNEQFF. CDR3 nucleotides: TGTGCCAGCAGCCTGAAACTCATTGGCAATGAGCAGTTCTTC.

V gene TRBV5-1 combines with J gene TRBJ2-5; no clear D. From germline, CDR1 is SGHRS and CDR2 YFSETQ. V was cut by 2 bases and J by 1 base, with 9 bases left in between. CDR3 length equals 14 residues. The CDR3 nucleotides are TGCGCCAGCAGCTTAGGAGAACTCCAAGAGACCCAGTACTTC. Translated, it gives CASSLGELQETQYF.

This chain joins TRBV19 and TRBJ1-1; D ambiguous. The length of the CDR3 is 13 residues. V was trimmed by 0 bases and J by 9 bases, leaving 11 bases between them. The germline V gene encodes CDR1 LNHDA and CDR2 SQIVND (reference sequence). The CDR3 spells CASSIEAVEKAFF. As DNA, the CDR3 is TGTGCCAGTAGTATAGAGGCAGTAGAGAAAGCTTTCTTT.

The J gene is TRBJ2-3, the V gene TRBV5-1, with 11 bases lining up with TRBD2. CDR1 and CDR2 from the germline V gene are SGHRS and YFSETQ. The CDR3 extends over 16 amino acids. With V trimmed by 2 bases and J by 4 bases, 6 bases remained unmatched. The CDR3 region has the DNA TGCGCCAGCAGCTTATCACTAGCGGGGGTAGCAGATACGCAGTATTTT. Amino acid sequence: CASSLSLAGVADTQYF. Complete variable domain (other parts from reference TRBV5-1 and TRBJ2-3): KAGVTQTPRYLIKTRGQQVTLSCSPISGHRSVSWYQQTPGQGLQFLFEYFSETQRNKGNFPGRFSGRQFSNSRSEMNVSTLELGDSALYLCASSLSLAGVADTQYFGPGTRLTVL.

This chain joins TRBV7-8 and TRBJ2-5; 10 bases are a match to TRBD1. Looked up from germline, CDR1 is SGHVS and CDR2 is FQNEAQ. The CDR3 contains 14 residues. V lost 3 bases to trimming and J lost 4 bases; unmatched junction nucleotides: 2. CDR3 sequence reads: CASSLGTGVETQYF. For the CDR3, the DNA is TGTGCCAGCAGCTTGGGGACAGGGGTAGAGACCCAGTACTTC.